This T cell receptor beta chain is drawn from a study of blood T cell repertoires in COVID-19. Study background: COVID-19 samples from acute and convalescent phases originated in the United States, Italy and Spain. From T cells, B-cell-depleted T cells, or PBMCs came the material, which was cDNA or gDNA.

V lost 3 bases to trimming and J lost 1 base; unmatched junction nucleotides: 7. Germline V gene sequence: CDR1 SGDLS, CDR2 YYNGEE. This CDR3 is built from 16 residues. The authors' processing: Counts of nucleated cells, estimated from reference gene primer amplification, were obtained. This table comes from immunoSEQ multiplex PCR, and its TCRdb copy is limited to in-frame clones, with some not included. V and J calls plus clone size are reproduced from that table; the DNA served to infer D and trimming. This sample carries more than 25,000 clones, 90% of them seen once, and the ten largest clones take about 8%.

Material: peripheral blood. The receptor was isolated from a man aged 65 to 85 with active or convalescent COVID-19. J is TRBJ2-3 and V is TRBV9; 8 nucleotides line up with TRBD2. CDR3 sequence: CASSARPGLGTDTQYF. CDR3 in DNA: TGTGCCAGCAGCGCCCGACCGGGACTAGGCACAGATACGCAGTATTTT. Combining the CDR3 with reference TRBV9 and TRBJ2-3 gives the whole variable domain DSGVTQTPKHLITATGQRVTLRCSPRSGDLSVYWYQQSLDQGLQFLIQYYNGEERAKGNILERFSAQQFPDLHSELNLSSLELGDSALYFCASSARPGLGTDTQYFGPGTRLTVL.